This T cell receptor beta chain stems from a study of vaccination and CD4 T cells after COVID-19. As for treatment: approximately nine-day PBMC culture with coronavirus spike peptide pools or control peptides (ViraFEST assay). Sequence data for DNA of cultured CD4+ T cells were generated by the Oncomine TCR Beta short-read assay. One entry per CDR3 protein, called by TCRdb with MiXCR from the PCR reads. The repertoire holds around 20,000 distinct CDR3 sequences, with roughly 50% as singletons. A word on this clonotype: As yet, its antigen is unknown.

V was trimmed by 5 bases and J by 2 bases, leaving 11 bases between them. From germline, CDR1 is LNHDA and CDR2 SQIVND (reference sequence). The CDR3 has 14 residues. The chain links TRBV19 to TRBJ2-3; possibly TRBD2 for D (5 bases). The sample was CD4+ T cells from blood, cultured in vitro. This TCR came from a human donor who had recovered from COVID-19. The CDR3 spells CASSSGFHTDTQYF. In nucleotides, the CDR3 is TGTGCCAGTAGTTCGGGGTTCCACACAGATACGCAGTATTTT. Together with reference TRBV19 and TRBJ2-3, the CDR3 gives the full variable domain: DGGITQSPKYLFRKEGQNVTLSCEQNLNHDAMYWYRQDPGQGLRLIYYSQIVNDFQKGDIAEGYSVSREKKESFPLTVTSAQKNPTAFYLCASSSGFHTDTQYFGPGTRLTVL.